The next 10 T cell receptor beta chains were all read from a single sample in a study of shared clonotypes between healthy human individuals. The protocol was immunoSEQ multiplex PCR, while the TCRdb copy is restricted to in-frame clones and leaves out a portion. The sample lists around 430,000 clones; about 85% were seen once. The sequenced sample consisted of PBMCs. The receptor source for this set is a woman aged 40-49 years in good health. Some clones in this sample may be carry-over from other donors' samples.

The V call is TRBV15, the J call TRBJ2-1; tentative D call: TRBD2 (6 bases). Germline-derived CDR1 and CDR2 are LNHNV and YYDKDF (reference sequence). The V and J ends lost 7 bases and 9 bases respectively, with 16 bases between them. There are 13 residues in the CDR3. CDR3 loop: CATTNRLEGEQFF. CDR3 nucleotide sequence: TGTGCCACCACGAACCGACTAGAGGGTGAGCAGTTCTTC.

This clone showed up just once. The chain couples TRBV10-2 to TRBJ2-1; 13 bases agree with TRBD2. J was trimmed by 8 bases and V by 6 bases; bases with no gene match: 7. This CDR3 comprises 15 residues. The V gene's germline CDR1 is WSHSY and CDR2 SAAADI. The CDR3 DNA sequence: TGCGCCAGCAGCCGGACTAGCGGGAGCGGGGATGAGCAGTTCTTC. Translating gives CASSRTSGSGDEQFF.

V gene TRBV14 combines with J gene TRBJ1-2; D may be TRBD1 (5 bases). The CDR3 runs to 14 residues. Trimming removed 1 base at V and 6 bases at J, with 12 bases between. The germline V gene encodes CDR1 SGHDN and CDR2 FVKESK. CDR3 sequence: CASSQVSGTDGYTF. For the CDR3, the DNA is TGTGCCAGCAGCCAAGTTTCAGGGACGGATGGCTACACCTTC.

The gene calls are TRBV5-1 and TRBJ2-3; D remains unclear. CDR1 and CDR2 (germline): SGHRS, YFSETQ. V dropped 8 bases and J dropped 1 base, with 17 bases sitting between them. This CDR3 region has 15 residues. The CDR3 reads CASASRQIGTDTQYF. CDR3 coding DNA: TGCGCCAGTGCCTCCAGGCAGATCGGCACAGATACGCAGTATTTT.

This chain links TRBV28 with TRBJ1-1; D is unresolved. V lost 10 bases and J 6 bases, leaving 15 bases between the germline ends. This CDR3 has 12 residues. Germline-derived CDR1 and CDR2 are MDHEN and SYDVKM. CDR3 sequence (DNA): TGTGCCACCGATTTGGGCTTCTCTGAAGCTTTCTTT. The encoded protein is CATDLGFSEAFF.

The chain couples TRBV7-9 to TRBJ1-2; D is unresolved. The CDR3 length is 17 residues. In germline, CDR1 is SEHNR, CDR2 FQNEAQ (reference sequence). V lost 5 bases and J lost 5, with 24 bases in between. CDR3 sequence (DNA): TGTGCCAGCAGCCTAGTGAGGAGCCGTCCGGGAATATATGGCTACACCTTC. Translating gives CASSLVRSRPGIYGYTF.

V gene TRBV6-5 combines with J gene TRBJ1-2; 9 nucleotides agree with TRBD1. The V and J ends lost 5 bases and 7 bases, in that order; junction bases with no gene match: 8. The CDR3 spans 14 residues. Germline V gene sequence: CDR1 MNHEY, CDR2 SVGAGI. CDR3 amino acids: CASSARDRAGGYTF. The CDR3 DNA follows: TGTGCCAGCAGTGCCCGGGACAGGGCAGGTGGCTACACCTTC.

The table lists this clone with a count of one. This chain joins TRBV7-9 and TRBJ2-1, with 8 bases that match TRBD1. Germline V gene data show CDR1 as SEHNR and CDR2 as FQNEAQ (reference sequence). CDR3 size: 13 residues. The V gene end was trimmed by 9 bases and the J gene end by 6 bases; junction bases not matched to a gene: 7. The CDR3 region has the DNA TGTGCCAGTAAGGACAGGGCTCTCAATGAGCAGTTCTTC. It yields the protein CASKDRALNEQFF.

In its sample, this clone was seen a few times. V usage is TRBV7-2 and J usage is TRBJ1-3; D might be TRBD1 (5 bases). The germline CDR1 and CDR2 sequences are SGHTA and FQGNSA. The CDR3 totals 15 residues. V shed 5 bases and J shed 0 bases, with 11 bases lying between them. The CDR3 bases are TGTGCCAGCAGCAAGGACACCTACTCTGGAAACACCATATATTTT. Translated, it gives CASSKDTYSGNTIYF.

The gene calls are TRBV9 and TRBJ2-7, with 8 bases fitting TRBD2. V was clipped by 2 bases and J by 3 bases; unmatched bases: 10. Germline CDR1 is SGDLS and CDR2 is YYNGEE. This CDR3 region has 16 residues. The CDR3 is CASSVPCGGRLYEQYF. In DNA, the CDR3 is TGTGCCAGCAGCGTTCCATGTGGCGGGAGGCTCTACGAGCAGTACTTC.